The rows below give T cell receptor beta chains drawn from one sample of a study of a mutant IDH1 vaccine in newly diagnosed glioma. No antigen has been identified for these receptors. The data were produced by immunoSEQ multiplex PCR, yet TCRdb's version contains in-frame clones alone and is incomplete. In the table there are roughly 68,000 clones, around 74% of which are singletons. The source was PBMCs, collected from a glioma patient whose treatment included an IDH1 peptide vaccine. The receptors were sampled from a man aged 50 to 59 with glioma. Both conserved end residues are part of each CDR3. Each record gives: J gene, V gene, D gene, CDR3 protein. A D gene is named only where the DNA matches it firmly.

TRBJ1-5,TRBV7-9,TRBD1,CASSWTGDNQPQHF
TRBJ2-2,TRBV2,-,CASSEEQGNTGELFF
TRBJ2-1,TRBV29-1,TRBD2,CSVDRTRGYNEQFF
TRBJ1-2,TRBV6-5,-,CASSLFQGYGYTF
TRBJ1-4,TRBV10-3,-,CAISFEGGTNEKLFF
TRBJ1-4,TRBV7-9,-,CASSLPATNEKLFF
TRBJ2-7,TRBV18,-,CASSPNGGGEQYF
TRBJ2-5,TRBV5-1,-,CASSLSSRSFGAQYF
TRBJ2-2,TRBV14,-,CASSQDWAVGSYTGELFF
TRBJ2-7,TRBV5-1,-,CASKGLKGTYEQYF